These 26 T cell receptor beta chains originate from one sample sequenced in a study of tumor-infiltrating lymphocytes in primary liver carcinoma. A constant-region primer served to make TCR beta cDNA from about 500 ng total RNA. Construction of TCR beta libraries relied on three successive nested multiplex PCR rounds employing slightly modified ARM-PCR. TRBV1-TRBV30 forward and Cbeta reverse primers drove the first two roughly 11-cycle rounds. TCRdb analysed the multiplex PCR reads with MiXCR anew, one entry per CDR3 protein. This table holds approximately 110,000 distinct CDR3 sequences, roughly 69% found once. Scientists recovered RNA and DNA together from roughly 20-30 mg of unsorted bulk tissue. Sequenced input: liver tumor tissue from sampling region 1. Subset here: tumor region T1, superior pole. All receptors derive from a woman aged 60-75 years with primary liver carcinoma and hepatitis B virus infection.

This clonotype was found a few times. A single base separates this from a much larger clone, so it may be a read error. V usage is TRBV5-6 and J usage is TRBJ1-1, with D uncertain. Looked up from germline, CDR1 is SGHDT and CDR2 is YYEEEE. This CDR3 comprises 16 residues. V lost 6 bases, J lost 5 bases, and 23 bases lay in between. The CDR3 loop is CASTWSERLVRTEAFF. In nucleotides, the CDR3 is TGTGCCAGCACCTGGAGTGAGAGGTTGGTGAGAACTGAAGCTTTCTTT.

Concerning this clonotype: One junction end does not reproduce the germline sequence, and a read error may be involved. The rearrangement links TRBV6-6 to TRBJ1-4, with a possible D match to TRBD1 (5 bases). CDR3 length equals 16 residues. CDR1 MNHNY and CDR2 SVGAGI come from the germline V gene (reference sequence). Here the CDR3 DNA reads TGTACCAGCAGTTGCTCGCCGGTGGGGCGGAATGAAAAACTGTTTTTT. The encoded protein is CTSSCSPVGRNEKLFF.

The genes are TRBV6-1 and TRBJ1-1, with D uncertain. The CDR3 extends over 14 amino acids. V shed 2 bases and J shed 10 bases, with 17 bases lying between them. Germline V lookup: CDR1 MNHNS, CDR2 SASEGT. The CDR3 bases are TGTGCCAGCAGTGAATTCTACATGAACAGTGTAGCTTTCTTT. Protein sequence: CASSEFYMNSVAFF.

This clonotype has ten or more counts. V usage is TRBV6-1 and J usage is TRBJ2-5, with 9 nucleotides matching TRBD1. This CDR3 is built from 15 residues. V lost 5 bases, J lost 5 bases, and 9 bases stayed unmatched. CDR1 and CDR2 from the germline V gene are MNHNS and SASEGT. CDR3 protein: CASSPRDRDWETQYF. The CDR3 DNA sequence: TGTGCCAGCAGTCCCCGGGACAGGGATTGGGAGACCCAGTACTTC.

Ten or more counts support this clonotype. The chain joins TRBV6-6 to TRBJ2-7, with D perhaps matching TRBD1 (6 bases). The V and J ends lost 0 bases and 5 bases respectively, with 11 bases between them. This CDR3 is 14 amino acids long. Germline V lookup: CDR1 MNHNY, CDR2 SVGAGI (reference sequence). This chain's CDR3 is CASSYSIQGHEQYF. The CDR3 DNA is TGTGCCAGCAGTTACTCGATACAGGGACACGAGCAGTACTTC.

With regard to this clonotype: This may come from a read error, since a much larger clone is one base off. The rearrangement uses TRBV5-1 and TRBJ2-5, with TRBD2 matching over 12 bases. The junction had 10 bases not matched to a gene; V was cut back by 3 bases and J by 1 base. The CDR3 contains 18 residues. Germline V CDR1 and CDR2: SGHRS, YFSETQ. DNA for the CDR3: TGCGCCAGCAGCTCGCTCTCTAGCGGGAGGGCTGTCCAAGAGACCCAGTACTTC. Translating it yields CASSSLSSGRAVQETQYF.

The V and J genes are TRBV6-5 and TRBJ1-2; D is ambiguous. In germline, CDR1 is MNHEY, CDR2 SVGAGI. This CDR3 is built from 16 residues. Trimming removed 7 bases from V and 3 bases from J, with 21 bases in between. The CDR3 here is CASTSRGRWRYYGYTF. DNA of the CDR3: TGTGCCAGCACCTCGAGAGGCAGGTGGCGGTACTATGGCTACACCTTC.

Regarding this clonotype: A read error may produce the germline difference seen at one junction end. The V and J genes are TRBV4-2 and TRBJ2-1, with a tentative D call TRBD2 (6 bases). This CDR3 is built from 15 residues. Germline V CDR1 and CDR2: LGHNA, YNFKEQ. CDR3 bases: TGTGCCTGCAGCCAAAAGGGGCTGGGGGGATATGAGCAGTCCTTC. Its protein product is CACSQKGLGGYEQSF.

This clonotype was seen ten or more times. J is TRBJ2-1 and V is TRBV5-5; D gene unclear. The germline CDR1 and CDR2 sequences are SGHKS and YYEKEE (reference sequence). The CDR3 is 13 residues long. The V end was cut by 3 bases, the J end by 3 bases, with 7 bases between. DNA for the CDR3: TGTGCCAGCAGCTCGGACGGCTACAATGAGCAGTTCTTC. Its translation: CASSSDGYNEQFF.

In the case of this clonotype: This clone may be a read error of a much larger clone one base away. This chain joins TRBV12-3 or TRBV12-4 and TRBJ1-2; TRBD1 agrees at 10 bases. Trimming cost V 4 bases and J 10 bases; bases outside gene matches: 18. The length of the CDR3 is 17 residues. CDR3 residues: CASSSEGQGNPSGDYTF. The CDR3 nucleotides read TGTGCCAGCAGTTCCGAGGGACAGGGGAACCCCTCCGGTGACTACACCTTC.

This clonotype was seen repeatedly, ten times or more. This chain joins TRBV12-3 or TRBV12-4 and TRBJ1-6, with 7 bases matching TRBD1. The junction had 7 bases not matched to a gene; V was cut back by 10 bases and J by 4 bases. The CDR3 has 14 amino acids. CDR3 bases: TGTGCCACCAAGTCACAGGGGTATAATTCACCCCTCCACTTT. It specifies CATKSQGYNSPLHF.

On this clonotype itself: The conserved closing phenylalanine or tryptophan is absent in this CDR3, likely reflecting a read error. V is TRBV11-3 and J is TRBJ1-1, with D maybe TRBD1 (5 bases). Germline values: CDR1 SGHNT, CDR2 YENEEA. V gave up 5 bases and J gave up 11 bases, with 21 bases separating them. The CDR3 consists of 14 residues. The CDR3 DNA sequence: TGTGCCAGCAGCCCCAACCCCCAGGGAATCGGTGCTTTCTCT. Translating gives CASSPNPQGIGAFS.

Comments on this clonotype: The junction shows a germline mismatch at one end, possibly a read error. The V call is TRBV11-1, the J call TRBJ1-2, with D tentatively TRBD1 (5 bases). The germline V gene has CDR1 SGHAT and CDR2 FQDESV (reference sequence). The CDR3 totals 12 residues. CDR3 sequence (DNA): TGTGTCAGCAGCTCTGGACAAGCCGCCCACACCTTC. Residues: CVSSSGQAAHTF. The whole variable domain, remainder taken from reference TRBV11-1 and TRBJ1-2, is EAEVAQSPRYKITEKSQAVAFWCDPISGHATLYWYRQILGQGPELLVQFQDESVVDDSQLPKDRFSAERLKGVDSTLKIQPAELGDSAMYLCVSSSGQAAHTFGSGTRLTVV.

Of note for this clonotype: The DNA is left out, because the CDR3 cannot be placed on it with certainty; the CDR3 is given as TCRdb lists it. The J gene is TRBJ1-1, the V gene TRBV6-5; the tabulated D call, TRBD1, remains unverified against the DNA. Germline assignment: CDR1 MNHEY and CDR2 SVGAGI. The CDR3 has 14 residues if both end residues are counted. CDR3 loop: CVSSYFGGGTEAFF.

This clonotype occurred many times. The chain recombines TRBV6-1 with TRBJ1-4; D gene uncertain. CDR1 is MNHNS, CDR2 SASEGT, per germline. There are 16 residues in the CDR3. With 4 bases removed from V and 0 bases from J, the gap between germline ends came to 12 bases. This chain's CDR3 is CASSALAGSTNEKLFF. DNA for the CDR3: TGTGCCAGCAGTGCCCTCGCTGGGTCAACTAATGAAAAACTGTTTTTT.

In the case of this clonotype: The junction departs from germline at one end; a sequencing error may be responsible. This chain links TRBV11-1 with TRBJ2-6; 8 nucleotides agree with TRBD1. The length of the CDR3 is 17 residues. Germline V gene data show CDR1 as SGHAT and CDR2 as FQDESV (reference sequence). For the CDR3, the DNA is TGTGCCAACAGCGTCAGGACAGGGACTCCTGGGGCCAACGTCCTGACTTTC. It specifies CANSVRTGTPGANVLTF.

The count of this clonotype is one. A much larger clone lies a single base off, so this may be a read error. The chain links TRBV6-6 to TRBJ1-5, with TRBD1 identical over 7 bases. V gave up 9 bases and J gave up 6 bases; unmatched junction bases: 14. Germline loops: CDR1 MNHNY, CDR2 SVGAGI (reference sequence). The CDR3 runs 15 residues. The CDR3 nucleotides are TGTGCCAGTTCCGGACAGGAGTGGTGGATTCAGCCCCAGCATTTT. It specifies CASSGQEWWIQPQHF.

The sample holds many counts of this clonotype. The rearrangement uses TRBV6-4 and TRBJ2-1; tentative D call: TRBD2 (6 bases). The CDR3 sequence is 15 residues long. V lost 3 bases and J 8 bases, leaving 17 bases between the germline ends. CDR1 and CDR2 (germline): MRHNA, SNTAGT. CDR3 nucleotide sequence: TGTGCCAGCAGTGATGGGACTGGTGGGGCGGATGAGCAGTTCTTC. It specifies CASSDGTGGADEQFF.

A remark on this clonotype: The junction does not match germline at one end; this may be a read error. The chain is built from TRBV11-2 and TRBJ2-7, with D perhaps given as TRBD1 or TRBD2 (6 bases each). Germline CDR1 is SGHAT and CDR2 is FQNNGV. This CDR3 has 15 residues. The CDR3, as DNA: TGTGCCAGCAACTTAGTAGCCAGGGGAGGTGGTGAGCAGTACTTC. Amino acids: CASNLVARGGGEQYF. Looking up the rest from reference TRBV11-2 and TRBJ2-7 gives the full variable domain: EAGVAQSPRYKIIEKRQSVAFWCNPISGHATLYWYQQILGQGPKLLIQFQNNGVVDDSQLPKDRFSAERLKGVDSTLKIQPAKLEDSAVYLCASNLVARGGGEQYFGPGTRLTVT.

Regarding this clonotype: This sequence may be a read error, since a much larger clone differs from it by one base. The CDR3 DNA follows: TGTGCCAGCAGCCTCACTCGAGGGACTAGCTCCCACGAGCAGTACTTC. Protein sequence: CASSLTRGTSSHEQYF. The chain recombines TRBV5-5 with TRBJ2-7; 9 bases map to TRBD2. This CDR3 is 16 amino acids long. The germline CDR1 and CDR2 sequences are SGHKS and YYEKEE (reference sequence). Variable domain in full (rest from reference TRBV5-5 and TRBJ2-7): DAGVTQSPTHLIKTRGQQVTLRCSPISGHKSVSWYQQVLGQGPQFIFQYYEKEERGRGNFPDRFSARQFPNYSSELNVNALLLGDSALYLCASSLTRGTSSHEQYFGPGTRLTVT.

This clonotype was detected only a few times. The chain uses TRBV7-9 and TRBJ2-5; 7 nucleotides align to TRBD1. After removal of 5 bases from V and 7 bases from J, the junction contained 10 bases not matched to a gene. Germline CDR1 reads SEHNR; CDR2 reads FQNEAQ (reference sequence). CDR3 size: 14 residues. The CDR3 loop is CASSTGTAIWTQYF. The CDR3 DNA reads as TGTGCCAGCAGCACCGGGACAGCAATCTGGACCCAGTACTTC.

The gene calls are TRBV28 and TRBJ2-2; D is unresolved. The CDR3 has 13 amino acids. V lost 5 bases and J lost 2, with 6 bases in between. The germline V gene has CDR1 MDHEN and CDR2 SYDVKM. The CDR3 bases are TGTGCCAGCAGTATCTTAAACACCGGGGAGCTGTTTTTT. This gives the protein CASSILNTGELFF.

The rearrangement joins TRBV30 to TRBJ2-1, with D unclear. CDR1 GTSNPN and CDR2 SVGIG come from the germline V gene (reference sequence). The CDR3 covers 12 residues. The V end was cut by 0 bases, the J end by 10 bases, with 10 bases between. The CDR3 DNA reads as TGTGCCTGGAGTGTACCGGGCCCGGAGCAGTTCTTC. Translating gives CAWSVPGPEQFF.

Regarding this clonotype: A much bigger clone sits one base away, suggesting this may be a read error. The chain has TRBV5-1 and TRBJ2-6; 7 bases fit TRBD1. The CDR3 runs to 17 residues. The trim removed 6 bases at V and 0 bases at J, leaving 9 bases unmatched. Germline lookup yields CDR1 SGHRS and CDR2 YFSETQ. The CDR3 sequence is CASNLGQVISGANVLTF. CDR3 coding DNA: TGCGCCAGCAACCTCGGACAGGTCATCTCTGGGGCCAACGTCCTGACTTTC.

As for this clonotype: One junction end does not reproduce the germline sequence, and a read error may be involved. The rearrangement links TRBV6-1 to TRBJ2-4, with 8 bases lining up with TRBD2. Per the germline V gene, CDR1 is MNHNS and CDR2 is SASEGT. The CDR3 runs to 19 residues. CDR3 nucleotides: TGTGCCAACAGTGAAGAGGCAAGCGGGATGACTAGCGCCAAAAACATTCAGTGCTTC. Amino acids: CANSEEASGMTSAKNIQCF.

Of note for this clonotype: An end of the junction does not agree with germline; a read error may underlie this. V is TRBV11-3 and J is TRBJ2-1; 10 bases align to TRBD2. Germline V CDR1 and CDR2: SGHNT, YENEEA. This CDR3 is 15 amino acids long. The CDR3 loop is CAGSLGLAVDNEQFF. CDR3 DNA sequence: TGTGCCGGCAGCTTAGGACTAGCGGTAGACAATGAGCAGTTCTTC.